Here is one TCR beta chain with its context. CDR1 is LNHDA, CDR2 SQIVND, per germline (reference sequence). This CDR3 contains 13 residues. V was pared by 8 bases and J by 8 bases, with 11 bases of the junction left unmatched. This specimen comes from a study of blood T cell repertoires in COVID-19. Methods used by the authors: Estimates of nucleated cell counts were drawn from the amplification of reference gene primers. The table came from immunoSEQ multiplex PCR; TCRdb's copy has only in-frame clones and leaves some out. V and J calls and clone size are as listed in that table; D and trimming were resolved from the DNA. The sample records 200,000 to 250,000 clones, around 84% being singletons.

The sample consisted of peripheral blood. This sequence was found in a woman aged 60-75 years who had recovered from COVID-19. The genes are TRBV19 and TRBJ1-2; 7 bases are a match to TRBD1. In DNA, the CDR3 is TGTGCCAGTGCCGGGACAGTATGGAGAGGCTACACCTTC. Translation gives CASAGTVWRGYTF.